Only one count was recorded for the clone carrying this T cell receptor (beta chain). Its cognate antigen is unknown. Each sorted subset replicate got 200 ng genomic DNA, roughly 33,000 genomes. Sequenced by immunoSEQ multiplex PCR; TCRdb stores in-frame clones only, minus some. The sample yields approximately 1,000,000 clones, about 84% seen once. The data originate from a study of shared clonotypes between healthy human individuals. General study results and limits: The sampled material consisted only of blood, and tissue repertoires are likely to differ.

This CDR3 has 10 amino acids. In germline, CDR1 is DFQATT, CDR2 SNEGSKA (reference sequence). Unmatched junction bases numbered 3, after V lost 6 bases and J lost 12 bases. The genes are TRBV20-1 and TRBJ2-1, with TRBD1 identical over 9 bases. Material: memory CD4+ T cells from PBMCs. Described subset: CD45RA-negative fraction. The TCR was taken from a young man in good health. Some clones in this sample may be carry-over from other donors' samples. CDR3 protein: CSAHRGPQFF. For the CDR3, the DNA is TGCAGTGCCCACAGGGGGCCGCAGTTCTTC.